This entry is about one TCR beta chain. This clonotype has just a few counts. The specificity of this receptor is unknown. The sample holds no much larger clone one base away, and base qualities are not on file. This entry is derived from a study of T cells in Graves' hyperthyroidism and ophthalmopathy (dated by TCRdb to about 2019). Turning to the overall study: Peripheral blood samples were taken at the time of initial diagnosis, prior to any treatment. Whether ophthalmopathy could be predicted prospectively was tested in an independent validation cohort made up of under 20 hyperthyroidism patients plus 17 patients who later progressed to ophthalmopathy. To identify distinguishing TCR V-J signatures, a discovery cohort of 90 to 100 patients was used, comprising 40 to 45 with Graves' ophthalmopathy and 57 with stable Graves' hyperthyroidism. The paper describes TCR Vbeta CDR3 sequencing of 120 to 150 peripheral blood samples, made up of about 41 ophthalmopathy patients, around 78 hyperthyroidism patients and about 17 progressor patients. After sampling, hyperthyroidism patients received methimazole starting at 30 mg daily, and ophthalmopathy patients received high-dose intravenous methylprednisolone. Thyroid tissue and blood T-cell repertoires from six Graves' hyperthyroidism patients were also compared in the study. The roughly 91 discovery patients were randomly divided into training and test sets at a 7:3 ratio.

Amplification of TCR beta CDR3 regions was carried out from RNA transcripts. For the first round of RT-PCR on the TCR CDR3, the HTBI primer set was used together with the Qiagen OneStep RT-PCR kit. Libraries were constructed in a second round of multiplex PCR, after which size selection and purification were carried out. Sequencing of the libraries was done on an Illumina HiSeq2000 using paired-end 100 bp reads. In the paper's pipeline: SOAPnuke was used to process the raw data, removing reads that contained adapters or uncalled bases, had a mean Phred below 15, or lacked an exact match to the constant primer or identifier. COPE v1.2.5 was used to merge the high-quality paired reads, and each unique nucleotide sequence was defined as a clonotype. MiTCR v1.1 was used to align clonotypes to the IMGT TRBV, TRBD and TRBJ reference segments. Analysis was restricted to V-J combinations with a frequency above 0.0001, which covered 99.2% of repertoires. A TCS score was defined as the ratio of F50 (clonal expansion) to E x V (chaos), with BLOSUM62-based TCRdist applied between CDR3 peptides within each V-J. Welch's t-statistics and random forest reduced some 510 V-J features to 10 to 15, which were used in a naive Bayes classifier (R e1071). TCRdb ran its own pipeline on the public reads, namely fastp trimming at Q25 and MiXCR clone calling, and kept in-frame beta chains. Rows are unified per CDR3 protein, each entry keeping the most common DNA and genes. In this record, the V and J calls reflect TCRdb's handling and not the investigators' own analysis. The sample data list 300,000 to 450,000 distinct CDR3 sequences, and about 15% of these were observed just once. The top ten constitute approximately 9.9% of the sample.

A patient counted as having stable Graves' hyperthyroidism if no progression to ophthalmopathy occurred over 18 months of follow-up. Hyperthyroidism patients were newly diagnosed, had a disease duration of under 2 months, and were aged 18 to 65 years. Exclusion was applied to patients with uncontrolled infections, other autoimmune diseases, pregnancy or lactation. Diagnoses were based on clinical symptoms, serum thyroxine and TRAb, thyroid ultrasound and orbital computed tomography. PBMCs were separated from roughly 9.3 ml of fresh peripheral blood using Ficoll-Paque density gradient centrifugation. Total RNA was extracted using Trizol reagent, and RNA quality was assessed on an Agilent 2100 Bioanalyzer. What the study reported, not specific to this receptor: Sample size was not statistically predetermined, and blinding of investigators to group allocation was not performed. Most expanded thyroid clonotypes (frequency above 0.001) were also detected in blood, suggesting blood repertoires may reflect thyroid immune responses. During validation, the model predicted progression to ophthalmopathy a median of around six months ahead of onset, with just under 71% sensitivity and roughly 75% specificity. A 13 V-J signature model separated ophthalmopathy from stable hyperthyroidism, with approximately 87% sensitivity and 81.08% specificity in cross-validation and 80%/75% in testing.

The germline ends are 14 bases apart after V is trimmed by 1 base and J by 1 base. Taken from the germline V gene (reference sequence), the CDR1 and CDR2 loops are LNHDA and SQIVND. The CDR3 measures 17 amino acids from cysteine to phenylalanine. Only the CDR3 region is kept as DNA, spanning 51 bases read in frame from base 1. Here the chain combines TRBV19 and TRBJ1-5; no D segment can be confidently identified. The sequenced sample was blood. This sequence was found in a woman aged 60-75 years with Graves' hyperthyroidism. CDR3 loop: CASSIVGFGSSNQPQHF. Here is the DNA: TGTGCCAGTAGTATAGTCGGCTTCGGCAGCAGCAATCAGCCCCAGCATTTT.